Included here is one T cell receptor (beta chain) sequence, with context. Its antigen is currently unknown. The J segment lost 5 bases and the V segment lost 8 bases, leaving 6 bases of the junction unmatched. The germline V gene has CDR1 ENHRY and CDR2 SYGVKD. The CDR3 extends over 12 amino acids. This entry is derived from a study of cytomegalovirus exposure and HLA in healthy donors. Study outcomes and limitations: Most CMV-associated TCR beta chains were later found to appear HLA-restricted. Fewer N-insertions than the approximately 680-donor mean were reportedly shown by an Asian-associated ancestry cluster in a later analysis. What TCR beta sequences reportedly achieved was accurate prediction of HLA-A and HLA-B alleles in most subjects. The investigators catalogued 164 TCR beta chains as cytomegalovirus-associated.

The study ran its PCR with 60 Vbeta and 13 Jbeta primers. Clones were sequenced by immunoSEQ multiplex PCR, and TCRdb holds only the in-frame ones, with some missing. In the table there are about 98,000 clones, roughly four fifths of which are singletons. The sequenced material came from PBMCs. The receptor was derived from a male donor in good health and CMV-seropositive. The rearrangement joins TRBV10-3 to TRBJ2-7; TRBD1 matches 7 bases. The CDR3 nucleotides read TGTGCCATCCAGGGGGAAGGGGACGAGCAGTACTTC. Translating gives CAIQGEGDEQYF.